A single sample gave rise to the 8 T cell receptor beta chains below, sequenced in a study of T-cell memory formation after mild COVID-19. From the 5' RACE reads, TCRdb called clonotypes with MiXCR, one entry per CDR3 protein. The sample contains some 440,000 distinct CDR3 sequences, approximately 25% of which appear only once. The specimen sequenced was PBMCs or a T cell subset sorted from them (not recorded which). All receptors derive from an adult woman who had mild COVID-19 (a few samples of this study predate the infection). Cell type and time point are not known.

This sequence joins TRBV12-3 or TRBV12-4 and TRBJ2-7, with 7 bases aligning to TRBD1. J lost 2 bases, V lost 5 bases, and 3 bases had no gene match. The CDR3 spans 13 residues. The CDR3 sequence: CASSTGAPYEQYF. CDR3 bases: TGTGCCAGCAGTACAGGGGCGCCCTACGAGCAGTACTTC.

The CDR3 loop is CATSDRTGIGQFF. DNA of the CDR3: TGTGCCACCAGTGACAGGACAGGGATTGGGCAGTTCTTC. The chain joins TRBV24-1 to TRBJ2-1, with 8 bases matching TRBD1. The CDR3 runs to 13 residues. CDR1 and CDR2 from the germline V gene are KGHDR and SFDVKD. The V gene end was trimmed by 4 bases and the J gene end by 12 bases; junction bases not matched to a gene: 7.

This clonotype was counted only a few times. The rearrangement uses TRBV5-1 and TRBJ1-6; the D gene is possibly TRBD1 (6 bases). V was pared by 1 base and J by 8 bases, with 10 bases between. The CDR3 is 14 amino acids. Germline V CDR1 and CDR2: SGHRS, YFSETQ. CDR3 nucleotides: TGCGCCAGCAGCTTGTTCGCAGGGGATTCACCCCTCCACTTT. This translates into CASSLFAGDSPLHF.

V and J are TRBV27 and TRBJ2-5, with TRBD2 matching over 8 bases. CDR1 is MNHEY, CDR2 SMNVEV, per germline (reference sequence). V was clipped by 2 bases and J by 7 bases; unmatched bases: 9. CDR3 size: 15 residues. The CDR3 region is CASSLPGGLEGTQYF. For the CDR3, the DNA is TGTGCCAGCAGTTTACCGGGGGGGCTGGAGGGGACCCAGTACTTC.

The chain joins TRBV24-1 to TRBJ2-7; D is perhaps TRBD1 (6 bases). Germline V CDR1 and CDR2: KGHDR, SFDVKD. The CDR3 is 14 residues long. Deletions cut 9 bases from V and 1 base from J, with 15 bases between. CDR3 residues: CATSDRTGSYEQYF. In nucleotides, the CDR3 is TGTGCCACCTCAGACAGGACCGGATCCTACGAGCAGTACTTC.

The chain carries TRBV7-2 and TRBJ1-6; D gene uncertain. Looked up from germline, CDR1 is SGHTA and CDR2 is FQGNSA. With 5 bases removed from V and 7 bases from J, the gap between germline ends came to 15 bases. The CDR3 has 15 residues. The CDR3 region is CASSPPTGSNSPLHF. The CDR3 DNA sequence: TGTGCCAGCAGCCCCCCGACCGGGAGCAATTCACCCCTCCACTTT.

The chain has TRBV2 and TRBJ1-5; D gene ambiguous. The CDR3 loop spans 14 amino acids. V was pared by 7 bases and J by 0 bases, with 10 bases between. CDR1 and CDR2 from the germline V gene are SNHLY and FYNNEI. DNA of the CDR3: TGTGCCAGCACCCGACTTAATAGCAATCAGCCCCAGCATTTT. Protein: CASTRLNSNQPQHF.

The genes are TRBV6-5 and TRBJ1-1; D uncertain. Germline V gene lookup returns CDR1 MNHEY and CDR2 SVGAGI. The length of the CDR3 is 15 residues. The ends were cut back, 2 bases at V and 1 base at J, with 11 bases in the middle. The CDR3 region is CASSYRRHKNTEAFF. The DNA for the CDR3 is TGTGCCAGCAGTTACAGGCGTCATAAGAACACTGAAGCTTTCTTT.